The 11 T cell receptor beta chains below were found in one sample sequenced in a study of blood T cell repertoires in COVID-19. Data came from immunoSEQ multiplex PCR; TCRdb stores just in-frame clones and leaves some out. The data contain about 110,000 clones, around 89% of them seen just once; the ten biggest clones take up around 7%. Material for sequencing was peripheral blood. These receptors all come from a man aged 45-60 years with active or convalescent COVID-19.

The CDR3 loop is CASSRGPDTQYF. The DNA of the CDR3 is TGTGCCAGCAGCCGCGGGCCAGATACGCAGTATTTT. This sequence joins TRBV14 and TRBJ2-3, with a tentative D call TRBD2 (5 bases). Germline CDR1 reads SGHDN; CDR2 reads FVKESK. V lost 4 bases to trimming and J lost 4 bases, with 6 bases between them. This CDR3 spans 12 amino acids.

The chain couples TRBV7-8 to TRBJ1-4, with a possible D match to TRBD1 (5 bases). Per germline, CDR1 SGHVS and CDR2 FQNEAQ. The CDR3 contains 14 residues. V was trimmed by 7 bases and J by 7 bases, leaving 16 bases between them. In DNA form, the CDR3 reads TGTGCCAGCACCCCAGCGGGGCTGGGTGAAAAACTGTTTTTT. The encoded protein is CASTPAGLGEKLFF.

This CDR3 is CASTTGVSYEKLFF. The CDR3 DNA reads TGTGCCAGCACGACAGGGGTTTCTTATGAAAAACTGTTTTTT. The chain has TRBV28 and TRBJ1-4; 8 bases are shared with TRBD1. Germline V CDR1 and CDR2: MDHEN, SYDVKM. CDR3 length: 14 amino acids. Trimming at V came to 7 bases and at J to 6 bases, leaving 7 bases not matched to a gene.

This CDR3 reads CASGSISGTPNTGELFF. Here the CDR3 DNA reads TGTGCTAGTGGTTCTATTAGCGGGACACCGAACACCGGGGAGCTGTTTTTT. The chain employs TRBV12-5 and TRBJ2-2; 8 nucleotides line up with TRBD2. V shed 4 bases and J 0 bases; nucleotides not matched to a gene: 7. CDR1 LGHNT and CDR2 FRNRAP come from the germline V gene. The CDR3 has 17 residues.

The chain links TRBV7-6 to TRBJ2-1; D is ambiguous. The CDR3 contains 15 residues. V was cut by 2 bases and J by 8 bases, with 16 bases left in between. Germline V gene sequence: CDR1 SGHVS, CDR2 FNYEAQ. The CDR3 here is CASSLSPNPTDEQFF. In DNA, the CDR3 is TGTGCCAGCAGCTTATCCCCCAATCCTACGGATGAGCAGTTCTTC.

V usage is TRBV2 and J usage is TRBJ2-1; 11 nucleotides match TRBD2. This CDR3 is built from 14 residues. V lost 11 bases to trimming and J lost 9 bases; unmatched junction nucleotides: 12. Germline V gives CDR1 SNHLY, CDR2 FYNNEI. The CDR3 DNA reads as TGTGCCGGGCTGACTAGCGGGATGGGTGGTGAGCAGTTCTTC. Its protein is CAGLTSGMGGEQFF.

Regarding this clone: At the DNA level, this CDR3 is encoded by other sequences in the same sample as well. CDR3 region: CASSRDRGHEQYF. The CDR3 nucleotides read TGTGCCAGCAGTCGGGACAGGGGACACGAGCAGTACTTC. The gene calls are TRBV6-5 and TRBJ2-7; 10 nucleotides agree with TRBD1. Per germline, CDR1 MNHEY and CDR2 SVGAGI. This CDR3 is built from 13 residues. Trimming took 5 bases from V and 5 from J; bases not matched to a gene: 3.

V and J are TRBV5-4 and TRBJ2-3, with 12 bases aligning to TRBD2. CDR1 and CDR2 from the germline V gene are SGHNT and YYREEE (reference sequence). The CDR3 is 15 amino acids. The trim removed 7 bases at V and 5 bases at J, leaving 8 bases unmatched. The CDR3 bases are TGTGCCAGCGGTCCTAGCGGGAGGGCCCGAGATACGCAGTATTTT. This encodes CASGPSGRARDTQYF.

The V gene is TRBV28, the J gene TRBJ2-7; 12 bases are a match to TRBD2. The germline gives CDR1 MDHEN, CDR2 SYDVKM. The junction had 17 bases not matched to a gene; V was cut back by 6 bases and J by 5 bases. The CDR3 consists of 18 residues. In DNA, the CDR3 is TGTGCCAGCAGCCCGCTAGCGGGAGGGCGGCTTTCATTCCACGAGCAGTACTTC. It translates to CASSPLAGGRLSFHEQYF.

The chain employs TRBV7-8 and TRBJ2-5; 9 nucleotides align to TRBD1. CDR1 SGHVS and CDR2 FQNEAQ come from the germline V gene. The CDR3 length is 16 residues. The junction had 7 bases not matched to a gene; V was cut back by 5 bases and J by 0 bases. This chain's CDR3 is CASSQDRGGHQETQYF. The CDR3 DNA reads as TGTGCCAGCAGCCAGGACAGGGGAGGACACCAAGAGACCCAGTACTTC.

This sequence joins TRBV5-6 and TRBJ2-7; D not certain. This CDR3 has 12 amino acids. V was pared by 4 bases and J by 3 bases, with 8 bases between. Germline-derived CDR1 and CDR2 are SGHDT and YYEEEE. For the CDR3, the DNA is TGTGCCAGCAGCCAGTACAGCTACGAGCAGTACTTC. Translated: CASSQYSYEQYF. Supplemented by reference TRBV5-6 and TRBJ2-7, the full variable domain reads DAGVTQSPTHLIKTRGQQVTLRCSPKSGHDTVSWYQQALGQGPQFIFQYYEEEERQRGNFPDRFSGHQFPNYSSELNVNALLLGDSALYLCASSQYSYEQYFGPGTRLTVT.